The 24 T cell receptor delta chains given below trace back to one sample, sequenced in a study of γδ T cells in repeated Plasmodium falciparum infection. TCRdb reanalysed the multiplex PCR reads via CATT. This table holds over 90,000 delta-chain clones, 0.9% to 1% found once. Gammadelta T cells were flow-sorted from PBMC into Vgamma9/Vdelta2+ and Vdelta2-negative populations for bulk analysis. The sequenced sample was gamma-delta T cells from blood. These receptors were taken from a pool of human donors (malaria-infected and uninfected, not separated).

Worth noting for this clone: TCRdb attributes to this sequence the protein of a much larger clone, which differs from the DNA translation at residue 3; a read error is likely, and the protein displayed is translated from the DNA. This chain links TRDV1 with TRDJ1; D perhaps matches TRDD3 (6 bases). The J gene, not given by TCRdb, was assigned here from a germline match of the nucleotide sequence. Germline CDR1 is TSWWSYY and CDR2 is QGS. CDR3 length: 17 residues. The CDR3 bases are TGTGCTCCTGGGGAACGCCTCTTCTCCCGGGGAGAAGATAAACTCATCTTT. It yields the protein CAPGERLFSRGEDKLIF.

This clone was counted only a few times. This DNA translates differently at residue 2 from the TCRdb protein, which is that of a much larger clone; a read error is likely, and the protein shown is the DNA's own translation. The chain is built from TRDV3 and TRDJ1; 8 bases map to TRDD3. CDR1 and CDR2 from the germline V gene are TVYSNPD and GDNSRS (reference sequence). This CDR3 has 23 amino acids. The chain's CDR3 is CSFRGVRSGLQGGGLLYTDKLIF. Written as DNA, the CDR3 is TGTTCCTTTAGAGGGGTTAGGTCGGGCCTACAGGGTGGGGGATTACTGTACACCGATAAACTCATCTTT.

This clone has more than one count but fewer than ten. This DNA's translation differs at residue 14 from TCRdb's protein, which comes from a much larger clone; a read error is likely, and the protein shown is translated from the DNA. The CDR3 loop reads CALGERPYWGIVLGKLIF. The DNA for the CDR3 is TGTGCTCTTGGGGAACGCCCATACTGGGGGATAGTCCTCGGTAAACTCATCTTT. The chain recombines TRDV1 with TRDJ1; 11 positions agree with TRDD3. TCRdb does not report a J gene; here it was assigned by matching the DNA to germline references. Germline V gene data show CDR1 as TSWWSYY and CDR2 as QGS. The CDR3 is made up of 18 amino acids. V lost 1 base, J lost 7 bases, and 14 bases stayed unmatched.

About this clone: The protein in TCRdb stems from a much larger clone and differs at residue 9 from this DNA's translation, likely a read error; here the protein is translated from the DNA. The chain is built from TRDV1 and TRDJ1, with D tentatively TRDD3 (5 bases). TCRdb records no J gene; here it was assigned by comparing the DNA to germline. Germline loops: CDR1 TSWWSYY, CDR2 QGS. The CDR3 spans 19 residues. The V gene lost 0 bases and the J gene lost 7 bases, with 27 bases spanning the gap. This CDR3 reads CALGELGISTELGRSKLIF. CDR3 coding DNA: TGTGCTCTTGGGGAACTCGGGATCTCTACCGAATTAGGAAGGAGTAAACTCATCTTT.

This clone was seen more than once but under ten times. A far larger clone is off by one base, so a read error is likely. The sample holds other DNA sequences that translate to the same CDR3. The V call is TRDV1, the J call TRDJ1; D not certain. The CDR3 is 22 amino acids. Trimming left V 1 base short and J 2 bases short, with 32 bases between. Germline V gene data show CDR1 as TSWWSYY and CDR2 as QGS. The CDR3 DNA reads TGTGCTCTTGGGGAACGCGGATGGTGTGAGTCCCACCCTTTACCTGCGACCGATAAACTCATCTTT. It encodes CALGERGWCESHPLPATDKLIF.

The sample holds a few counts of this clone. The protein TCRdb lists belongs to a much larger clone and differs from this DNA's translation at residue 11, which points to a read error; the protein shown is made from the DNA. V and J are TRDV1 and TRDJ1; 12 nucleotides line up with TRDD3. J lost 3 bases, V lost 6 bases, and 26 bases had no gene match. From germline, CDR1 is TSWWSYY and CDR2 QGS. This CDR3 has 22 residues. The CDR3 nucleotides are TGTGCTCTTGGAGATTTCCCTTCTGTGAGGAGGATACTGGGGGATACACCCGATAAACTCATCTTT. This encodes CALGDFPSVRRILGDTPDKLIF.

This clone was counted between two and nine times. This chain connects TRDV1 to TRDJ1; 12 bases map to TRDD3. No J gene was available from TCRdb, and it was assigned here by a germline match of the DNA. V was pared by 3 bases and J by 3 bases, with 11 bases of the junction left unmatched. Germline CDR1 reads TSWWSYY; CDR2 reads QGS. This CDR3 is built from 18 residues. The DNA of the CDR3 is TGTGCTCTTGGGGAGTTCCTGGCTGGGGGATACGGGCCCGATAAACTCATCTTT. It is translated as CALGEFLAGGYGPDKLIF.

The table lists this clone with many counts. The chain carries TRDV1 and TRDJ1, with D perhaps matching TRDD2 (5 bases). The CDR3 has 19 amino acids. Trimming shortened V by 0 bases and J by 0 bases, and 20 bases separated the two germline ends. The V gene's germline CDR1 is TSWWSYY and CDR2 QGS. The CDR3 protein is CALGELRSPSSGYTDKLIF. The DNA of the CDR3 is TGTGCTCTTGGGGAACTTCGGAGTCCTTCTTCCGGGTACACCGATAAACTCATCTTT.

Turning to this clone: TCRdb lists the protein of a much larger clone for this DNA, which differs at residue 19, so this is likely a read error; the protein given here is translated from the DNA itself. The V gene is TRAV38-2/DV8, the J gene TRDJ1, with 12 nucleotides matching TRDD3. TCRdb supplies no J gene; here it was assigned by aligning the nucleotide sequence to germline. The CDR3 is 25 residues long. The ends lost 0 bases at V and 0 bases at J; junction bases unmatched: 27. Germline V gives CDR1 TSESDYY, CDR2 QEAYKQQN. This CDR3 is CAYRSVNFVKGDLLGDTGDTDKLIF. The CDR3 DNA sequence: TGTGCTTATAGGAGCGTTAACTTCGTCAAAGGCGACCTCCTGGGGGATACGGGGGACACCGATAAACTCATCTTT.

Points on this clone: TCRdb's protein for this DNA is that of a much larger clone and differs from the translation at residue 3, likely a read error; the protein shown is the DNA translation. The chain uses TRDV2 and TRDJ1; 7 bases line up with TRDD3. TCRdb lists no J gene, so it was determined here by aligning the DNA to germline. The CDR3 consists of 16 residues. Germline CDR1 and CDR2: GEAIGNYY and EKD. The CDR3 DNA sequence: TGTGCCTATGACAAGACTGGGGCCGACGGGGCCGATAAACTCATCTTT. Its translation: CAYDKTGADGADKLIF.

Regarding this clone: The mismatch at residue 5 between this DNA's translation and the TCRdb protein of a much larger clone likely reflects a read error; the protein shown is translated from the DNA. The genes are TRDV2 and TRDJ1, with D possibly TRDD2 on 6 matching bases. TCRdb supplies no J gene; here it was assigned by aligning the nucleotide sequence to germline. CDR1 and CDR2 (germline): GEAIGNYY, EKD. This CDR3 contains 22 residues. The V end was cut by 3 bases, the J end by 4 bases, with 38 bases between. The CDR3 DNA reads TGTGCCTGTGACCTCCTCGTTAACGGGGACGGGGGCCCTTCCCCCGACGGCGATAAACTCATCTTT. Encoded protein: CACDLLVNGDGGPSPDGDKLIF.

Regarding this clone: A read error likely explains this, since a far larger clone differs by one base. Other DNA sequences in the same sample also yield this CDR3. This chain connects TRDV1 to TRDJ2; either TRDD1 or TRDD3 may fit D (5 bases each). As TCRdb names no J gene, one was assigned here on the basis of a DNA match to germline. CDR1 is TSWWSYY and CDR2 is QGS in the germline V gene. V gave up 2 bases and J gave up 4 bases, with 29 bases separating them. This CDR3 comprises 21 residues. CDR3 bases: TGTGCTCTTGGGGAAGAGTCGTACCATGAAATGGGTAAAGGGGAGACAGCACAACTCTTCTTT. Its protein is CALGEESYHEMGKGETAQLFF.

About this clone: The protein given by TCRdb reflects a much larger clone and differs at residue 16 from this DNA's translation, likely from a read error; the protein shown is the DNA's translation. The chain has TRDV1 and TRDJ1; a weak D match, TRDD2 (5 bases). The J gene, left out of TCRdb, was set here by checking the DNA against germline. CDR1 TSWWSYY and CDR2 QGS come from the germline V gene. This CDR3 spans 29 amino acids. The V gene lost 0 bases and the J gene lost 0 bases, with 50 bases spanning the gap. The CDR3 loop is CALGELVFPDFYPLPTWFPFSSYTDKLIF. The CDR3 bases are TGTGCTCTTGGGGAACTAGTTTTCCCAGATTTCTACCCACTGCCCACCTGGTTTCCTTTTTCGTCTTACACCGATAAACTCATCTTT.

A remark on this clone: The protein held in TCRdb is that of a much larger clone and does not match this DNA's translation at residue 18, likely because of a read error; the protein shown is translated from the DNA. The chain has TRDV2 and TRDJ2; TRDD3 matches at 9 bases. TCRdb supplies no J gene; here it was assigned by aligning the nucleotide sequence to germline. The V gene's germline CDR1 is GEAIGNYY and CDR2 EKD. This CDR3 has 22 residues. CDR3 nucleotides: TGTGCCTGTGACCGTCTTACTGGGGGAGCCACTAAGGGGTCAAATTTGACAACACAACTCTTCTTT. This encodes CACDRLTGGATKGSNLTTQLFF.

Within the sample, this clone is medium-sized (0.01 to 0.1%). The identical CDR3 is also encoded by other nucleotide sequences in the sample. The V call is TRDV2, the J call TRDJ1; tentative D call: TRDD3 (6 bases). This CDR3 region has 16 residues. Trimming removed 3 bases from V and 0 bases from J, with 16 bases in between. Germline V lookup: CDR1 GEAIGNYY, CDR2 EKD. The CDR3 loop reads CACDRLGYLNTDKLIF. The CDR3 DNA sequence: TGTGCCTGTGACCGCCTAGGATACCTTAACACCGATAAACTCATCTTT.

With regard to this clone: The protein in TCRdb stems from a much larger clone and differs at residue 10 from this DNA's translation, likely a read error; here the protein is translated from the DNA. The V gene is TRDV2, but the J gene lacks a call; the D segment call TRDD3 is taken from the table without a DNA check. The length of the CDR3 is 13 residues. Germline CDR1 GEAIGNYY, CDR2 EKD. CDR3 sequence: CACDSVLGDNLIF. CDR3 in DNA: TGTGCCTGTGACTCGGTACTGGGCGATAATCTCATCTTT.

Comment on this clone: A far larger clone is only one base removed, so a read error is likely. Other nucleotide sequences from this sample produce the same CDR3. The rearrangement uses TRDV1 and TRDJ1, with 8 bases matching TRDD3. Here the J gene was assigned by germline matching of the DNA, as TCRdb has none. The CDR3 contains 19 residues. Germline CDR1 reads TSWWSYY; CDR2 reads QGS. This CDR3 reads CALKFYRTVLGARTDKLIF. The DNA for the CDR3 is TGTGCCCTTAAATTCTACCGAACGGTACTGGGGGCCCGCACGGATAAACTCATCTTT.

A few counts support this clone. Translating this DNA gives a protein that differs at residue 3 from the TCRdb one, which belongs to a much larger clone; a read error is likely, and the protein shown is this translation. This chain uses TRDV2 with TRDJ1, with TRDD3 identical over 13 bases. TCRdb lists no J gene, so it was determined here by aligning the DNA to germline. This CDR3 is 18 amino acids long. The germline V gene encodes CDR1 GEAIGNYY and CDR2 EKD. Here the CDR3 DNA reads TGTGCCCGTGACCCCCTAACTGGGGGATACGCGGAGACCGATAAACTCATCTTT. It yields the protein CARDPLTGGYAETDKLIF.

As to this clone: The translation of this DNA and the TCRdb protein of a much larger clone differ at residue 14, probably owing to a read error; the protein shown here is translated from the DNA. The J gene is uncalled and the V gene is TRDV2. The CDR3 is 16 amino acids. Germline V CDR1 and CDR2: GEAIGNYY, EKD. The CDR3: CACDTDAGGPTDKPIF. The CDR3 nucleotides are TGTGCCTGTGACACCGACGCAGGGGGACCCACCGATAAACCCATCTTT.

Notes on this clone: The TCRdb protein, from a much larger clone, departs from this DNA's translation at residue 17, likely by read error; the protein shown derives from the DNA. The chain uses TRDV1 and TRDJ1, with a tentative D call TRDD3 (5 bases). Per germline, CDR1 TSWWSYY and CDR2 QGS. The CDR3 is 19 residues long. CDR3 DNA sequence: TGTGCTCTTGGGGACGCTATCCAAGCTGGGCCGATTCCGTACGATAAATTCATCTTT. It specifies CALGDAIQAGPIPYDKFIF.

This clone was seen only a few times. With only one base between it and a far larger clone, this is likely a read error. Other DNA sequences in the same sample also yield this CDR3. CDR3 amino acids: CALGELGGAFRASERAYTDKLIF. CDR3 bases: TGTGCTCTTGGGGAACTGGGGGGCGCCTTCCGGGCGTCTGAGCGAGCGTACACCGATAAACTCATCTTT. The chain employs TRDV1 and TRDJ1; D is perhaps TRDD2 (6 bases). Germline matching of the DNA provided the J gene here, since TCRdb leaves it blank. Germline lookup yields CDR1 TSWWSYY and CDR2 QGS. The ends were cut back, 0 bases at V and 0 bases at J, with 32 bases in the middle. This CDR3 region has 23 residues.

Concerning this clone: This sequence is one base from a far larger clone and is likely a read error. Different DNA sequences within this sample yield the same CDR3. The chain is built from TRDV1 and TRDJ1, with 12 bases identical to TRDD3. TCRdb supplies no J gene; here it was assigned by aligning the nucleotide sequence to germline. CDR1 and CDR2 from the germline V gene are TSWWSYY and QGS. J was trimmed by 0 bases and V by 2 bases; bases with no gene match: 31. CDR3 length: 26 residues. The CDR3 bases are TGTGCTCTTGGGGAATTAGGGCCCCCTACGATTAGCTGGGGGATACGGGGGCCTTCTTACACCGATAAACTCATCTTT. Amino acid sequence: CALGELGPPTISWGIRGPSYTDKLIF.

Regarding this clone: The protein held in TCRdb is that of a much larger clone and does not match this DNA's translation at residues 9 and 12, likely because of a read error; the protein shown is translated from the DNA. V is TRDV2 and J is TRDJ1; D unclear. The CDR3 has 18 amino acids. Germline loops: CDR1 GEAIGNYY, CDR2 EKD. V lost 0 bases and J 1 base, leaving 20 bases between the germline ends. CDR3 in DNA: TGTGCCTGTGACACCGTCTCGGGACACGCGGGGTGCACCGATAAACTCATCTTT. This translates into CACDTVSGHAGCTDKLIF.

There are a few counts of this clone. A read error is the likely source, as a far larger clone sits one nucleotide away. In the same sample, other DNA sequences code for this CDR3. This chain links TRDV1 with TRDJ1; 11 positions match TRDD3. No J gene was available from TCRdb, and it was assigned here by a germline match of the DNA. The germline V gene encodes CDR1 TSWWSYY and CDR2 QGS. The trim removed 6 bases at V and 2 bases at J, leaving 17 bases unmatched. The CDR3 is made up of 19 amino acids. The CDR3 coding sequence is TGTGCTCTTGGCCCTTCCCACCGGGGGTACTGGGGGATAACCGATAAACTCATCTTT. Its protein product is CALGPSHRGYWGITDKLIF.